This paragraph reports one T cell receptor beta chain. In the original workflow: Reference gene primer amplification yielded estimated nucleated cell counts. Generated by immunoSEQ multiplex PCR, the TCRdb table keeps only in-frame clones and is missing some. V, J and clone size derive from that table, while D and trimming were established from the DNA sequence. The sample lists over 150,000 clones, around 85% occurring once. V shed 3 bases, J shed 4 bases, and the junction held 1 base outside the gene matches. CDR3 length equals 13 residues. Germline CDR1 is MNHEY and CDR2 is SVGEGT. The record originates from a study of blood T cell repertoires in COVID-19. In the study overall: Samples taken during acute and convalescent COVID-19 were collected in the United States, Italy and Spain.

The receptor was derived from a man aged 45-60 years with active or convalescent COVID-19. The chain uses TRBV6-2 or TRBV6-3 and TRBJ2-3, with 7 bases lining up with TRBD2. Sequencing was done on a sample of peripheral blood. The CDR3 here is CASSYREADTQYF. CDR3 sequence (DNA): TGTGCCAGCAGTTATCGGGAGGCAGATACGCAGTATTTT.